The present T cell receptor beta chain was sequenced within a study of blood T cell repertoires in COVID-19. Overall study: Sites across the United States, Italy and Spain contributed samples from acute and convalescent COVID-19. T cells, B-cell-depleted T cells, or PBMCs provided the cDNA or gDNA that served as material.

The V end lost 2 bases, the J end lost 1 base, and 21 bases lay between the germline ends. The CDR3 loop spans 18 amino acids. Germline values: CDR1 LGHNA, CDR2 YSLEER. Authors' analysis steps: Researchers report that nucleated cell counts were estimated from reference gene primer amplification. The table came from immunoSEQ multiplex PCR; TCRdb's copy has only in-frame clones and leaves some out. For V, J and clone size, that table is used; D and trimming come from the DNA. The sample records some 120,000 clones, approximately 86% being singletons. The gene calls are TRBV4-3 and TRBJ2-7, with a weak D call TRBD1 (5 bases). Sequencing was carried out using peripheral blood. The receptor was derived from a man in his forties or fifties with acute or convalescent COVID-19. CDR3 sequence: CASSQRWAGHLLSYEQYF. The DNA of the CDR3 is TGCGCCAGCAGCCAACGCTGGGCAGGGCACCTCCTATCCTACGAGCAGTACTTC.